This T cell receptor beta chain was found in a study of shared clonotypes between healthy human individuals. Study as a whole: The study enrolled a couple of women and three men aged 18 to 49. The study, taken as a whole, reports: Naive subsets usually exceeded memory subsets in estimated richness. Rarefaction exposed incomplete sorted-subset sequencing despite large depth.

Details on this clone: Its antigen is not identified.

Germline loops: CDR1 SGHDT, CDR2 YYEEEE. The CDR3 runs 15 residues. The J segment lost 2 bases and the V segment lost 1 base, leaving 4 bases of the junction unmatched. CD8 cells classed as naive were CD45RO-negative and positively selected for CCR7, excluding terminally differentiated effector memory CD45RA+ cells. At a deep level, the assay was run. This table comes from immunoSEQ multiplex PCR, and its TCRdb copy is limited to in-frame clones, with some not included. The sample carries under 2,000,000 clones, just under 95% recorded once. This rearrangement joins TRBV5-6 to TRBJ1-1; 8 bases align to TRBD1. Sequencing used naive CD8+ T cells sorted from blood. The source is a man aged 18 to 29 in good health. CDR3 sequence reads: CASSLTGQVNTEAFF. In nucleotides, the CDR3 is TGTGCCAGCAGCTTGACGGGACAGGTTAACACTGAAGCTTTCTTT.